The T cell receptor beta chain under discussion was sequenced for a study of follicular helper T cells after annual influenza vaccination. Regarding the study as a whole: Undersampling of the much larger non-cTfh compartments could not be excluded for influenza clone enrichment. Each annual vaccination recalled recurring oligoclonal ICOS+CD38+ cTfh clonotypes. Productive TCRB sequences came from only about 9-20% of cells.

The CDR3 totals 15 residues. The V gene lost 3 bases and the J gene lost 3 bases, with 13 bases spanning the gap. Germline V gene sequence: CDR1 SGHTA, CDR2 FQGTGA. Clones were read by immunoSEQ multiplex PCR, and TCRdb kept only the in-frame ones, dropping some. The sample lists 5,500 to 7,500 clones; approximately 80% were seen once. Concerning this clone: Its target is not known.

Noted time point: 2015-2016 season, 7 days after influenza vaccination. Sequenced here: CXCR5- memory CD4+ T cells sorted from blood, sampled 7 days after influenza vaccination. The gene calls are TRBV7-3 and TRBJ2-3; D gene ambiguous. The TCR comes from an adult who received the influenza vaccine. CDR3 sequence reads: CASSLDGRGTDTQYF. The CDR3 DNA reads TGTGCCAGCAGCTTGGATGGTAGAGGTACAGATACGCAGTATTTT. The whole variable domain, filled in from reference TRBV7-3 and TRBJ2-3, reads GAGVSQTPSNKVTEKGKYVELRCDPISGHTALYWYRQSLGQGPEFLIYFQGTGAADDSGLPNDRFFAVRPEGSVSTLKIQRTERGDSAVYLCASSLDGRGTDTQYFGPGTRLTVL.